Listed below are T cell receptor beta chains from one sample, sequenced in a study of T cells in Graves' hyperthyroidism and ophthalmopathy. Each CDR3 protein gets one entry after TCRdb re-called the multiplex PCR reads with MiXCR. The table has about 59,000 distinct CDR3 sequences, under 70% seen once. Sequencing used blood. Receptors originate from a woman aged 55-75 years with Graves' ophthalmopathy. Each CDR3 is given with its conserved first and last residue. A D gene is named only where the DNA matches it firmly.

cdr3_aa	d_call	v_call	j_call
CASSSADEKFF	NA	TRBV7-9	TRBJ2-1
CASSFGVGNQPQYF	NA	TRBV5-6	TRBJ2-5
CASTSGGRGQYF	TRBD2	TRBV12-3/TRBV12-4	TRBJ2-7
CASSLRPAHEQFF	NA	TRBV7-3	TRBJ2-1
CAWSPLGENTEAFF	NA	TRBV30	TRBJ1-1
CAIGRTDTQYF	NA	TRBV10-3	TRBJ2-3
CAISESRGHLSPLHF	NA	TRBV10-3	TRBJ1-6
CASSMVAGENEQFF	TRBD2	TRBV19	TRBJ2-1
CASSESRGGTEAFF	NA	TRBV10-2	TRBJ1-1
CASSFGAGEGTF	NA	TRBV6-1	TRBJ1-2
CANTIDRDNEQFF	TRBD1	TRBV12-3/TRBV12-4	TRBJ2-1
CASSLVTGGETEAFF	TRBD1	TRBV12-3/TRBV12-4	TRBJ1-1
CASSRQYQETQYF	NA	TRBV12-3/TRBV12-4	TRBJ2-5
CASSPINWEYEQYF	NA	TRBV28	TRBJ2-7
CASKLGRRNGNTIYF	NA	TRBV12-3/TRBV12-4	TRBJ1-3
CASSYSMGAHQPQHF	NA	TRBV6-6	TRBJ1-5
CASSVVPDNYGYTF	NA	TRBV9	TRBJ1-2
CASTAGGDTQYF	TRBD1	TRBV9	TRBJ2-3
CASSSTQSGTRTYEQYF	NA	TRBV7-2	TRBJ2-7
CASSSPTGELFF	NA	TRBV5-6	TRBJ2-2
CSAEGTGVEQYF	TRBD1	TRBV20-1	TRBJ2-7
CASSSPGTGANEKLFF	TRBD1	TRBV19	TRBJ1-4
CASSQVHGQGAIEQYF	TRBD1	TRBV4-3	TRBJ2-7
CSALSDRGTSPLHF	TRBD1	TRBV20-1	TRBJ1-6
CASSPDTITSNQPQHF	NA	TRBV7-8	TRBJ1-5
CSASGPTGTSVETQYF	TRBD2	TRBV20-1	TRBJ2-5
CSAGGQGYEKLFF	TRBD1	TRBV20-1	TRBJ1-4
CSVEGGQTDYGYTF	TRBD1	TRBV29-1	TRBJ1-2
CSAPDSGPYNEQFF	NA	TRBV20-1	TRBJ2-1
CARADRGSYEQYF	TRBD1	TRBV25-1	TRBJ2-7
CASSLYPGTGGEKTQYF	TRBD1	TRBV7-9	TRBJ2-5
CASSLRLTSELDEQFF	TRBD2	TRBV5-1	TRBJ2-1
CASSLRSGGADTQYF	TRBD2	TRBV5-6	TRBJ2-3
CASTGTGGRYEQYF	TRBD1	TRBV2	TRBJ2-7
CASRMGGVGKLFF	NA	TRBV5-4	TRBJ1-4
CASSATSYEQYF	NA	TRBV2	TRBJ2-7
CASSFASGVRDTQYF	TRBD2	TRBV7-2	TRBJ2-3
CASSLLVFGSEQFF	NA	TRBV11-2	TRBJ2-1
CASSFGLNTGELFF	NA	TRBV7-3	TRBJ2-2
CASSPGTGADAQYF	TRBD1	TRBV7-2	TRBJ2-3
CSAKRLAGLSYNEQFF	TRBD2	TRBV20-1	TRBJ2-1
CASSQGQSQETQYF	TRBD1	TRBV5-1	TRBJ2-5
CASSLGGRGSNQPQHF	NA	TRBV5-4	TRBJ1-5
CASKYGSVYNEQYF	NA	TRBV19	TRBJ2-3
CASSLNGVSYEQYF	NA	TRBV28	TRBJ2-7
CSVEASQLNTEAFF	NA	TRBV29-1	TRBJ1-1
CASSLEPHEQYF	NA	TRBV5-1	TRBJ2-7
CASSRTGATEAF	TRBD1	TRBV14	TRBJ2-6
CSAREPTGEGNTEAFF	TRBD1	TRBV20-1	TRBJ1-1
CATSRAGLGSTEAFF	NA	TRBV15	TRBJ1-1